These T cell receptor beta chains were read from a single sample in a study of blood T cell repertoires in COVID-19. Sequencing used immunoSEQ multiplex PCR; TCRdb keeps in-frame clones, though not all of them. The sample has 200,000 to 250,000 clones; around 88% are singletons. Sample: PBMCs or T cells enriched from blood (not recorded which). Receptors originate from a woman aged 25 to 39 who had been exposed to COVID-19. The CDR3 runs from the conserved cysteine through the conserved F or W. D genes are given only for firm matches. Some rows mark clone size as missing; the rest say once, few, many or name a class of expanded clone.

. | TRBJ1-2 | 16 | TRBV7-2 | . | CASSSPNREERGGYTF | TGTGCCAGCAGCTCCCCCAACCGGGAGGAGCGGGGTGGCTACACCTTC
. | TRBJ2-1 | 13 | TRBV19 | . | CASSLQQYNEQFF | TGTGCCAGTAGTTTACAGCAGTACAATGAGCAGTTCTTC
TRBD1 | TRBJ2-7 | 13 | TRBV6-1 | . | CASSEGQGYPQYF | TGTGCCAGCAGTGAGGGACAGGGTTACCCGCAGTACTTC
TRBD1 | TRBJ1-2 | 14 | TRBV29-1 | . | CSVEDPTGAHGYTF | TGCAGCGTTGAAGATCCGACAGGGGCCCATGGCTACACCTTC
. | TRBJ1-1 | 12 | TRBV6-1 | . | CASSEGSGRAFF | TGTGCCAGCAGTGAGGGCAGCGGGCGGGCTTTCTTT
. | TRBJ1-1 | 12 | TRBV28 | . | CASSFGGTEAFF | TGTGCCAGCAGTTTCGGGGGCACTGAAGCTTTCTTT
TRBD2 | TRBJ2-3 | 16 | TRBV4-2 | . | CASSQGRGGATDTQYF | TGTGCCAGCAGCCAAGGACGGGGGGGGGCCACAGATACGCAGTATTTT
. | TRBJ2-7 | 13 | TRBV7-8 | many | CASSPPREYEQYF | TGTGCCAGCAGCCCACCACGGGAGTACGAGCAGTACTTC
TRBD1 | TRBJ1-1 | 13 | TRBV7-9 | . | CASRQDRGTEAFF | TGTGCCAGCAGGCAAGACAGGGGCACTGAAGCTTTCTTT
. | TRBJ1-1 | 15 | TRBV9 | . | CASSVNAAMNTEAFF | TGTGCCAGCAGCGTGAACGCAGCGATGAACACTGAAGCTTTCTTT
. | TRBJ2-3 | 14 | TRBV19 | . | CASTWAGGTDTQYF | TGTGCCAGTACCTGGGCAGGGGGCACAGATACGCAGTATTTT
. | TRBJ1-6 | 15 | TRBV5-6 | . | CASSGTLTGPSPLHF | TGTGCCAGCAGCGGGACACTCACCGGCCCTTCACCCCTCCACTTT
TRBD1 | TRBJ1-1 | 14 | TRBV2 | once | CASGGQGANTEAFF | TGTGCCAGCGGAGGACAGGGGGCGAACACTGAAGCTTTCTTT
TRBD1 | TRBJ1-6 | 14 | TRBV7-2 | . | CASSLTGLGSPLHF | TGTGCCAGCAGCCTGACAGGGTTAGGTTCACCCCTCCACTTT
TRBD2 | TRBJ2-1 | 18 | TRBV19 | once | CASSIPRGAVSSYNEQFF | TGTGCCAGTAGTATACCGCGGGGGGCCGTGAGCTCCTACAATGAGCAGTTCTTC
TRBD1 | TRBJ1-3 | 13 | TRBV19 | . | CASTGGFGNTIYF | TGTGCCAGTACAGGGGGCTTTGGAAACACCATATATTTT
TRBD1 | TRBJ1-1 | 14 | TRBV29-1 | . | CSVKTGGFDTEAFF | TGCAGCGTCAAGACAGGGGGGTTCGACACTGAAGCTTTCTTT
. | TRBJ2-3 | 15 | TRBV2 | . | CASSEYPSRGDTQYF | TGTGCCAGCAGTGAATACCCTAGTCGTGGGGATACGCAGTATTTT
. | TRBJ1-1 | 13 | TRBV5-1 | . | CASSLEGSEGAFF | TGCGCCAGCAGCTTGGAGGGTTCCGAGGGAGCTTTCTTT
TRBD1 | TRBJ1-2 | 15 | TRBV5-4 | . | CASSLGTGVDYGYTF | TGTGCCAGCAGCTTGGGGACAGGGGTGGACTATGGCTACACCTTC
. | TRBJ1-6 | 13 | TRBV30 | . | CAWSVAGSSPLHF | TGTGCCTGGAGTGTCGCAGGAAGCTCACCCCTCCACTTT
TRBD1 | TRBJ1-3 | 16 | TRBV3-1/TRBV3-2 | . | CASSSRTGLIGNTIYF | TGTGCCAGCAGCTCTAGGACAGGGTTGATTGGAAACACCATATATTTT
TRBD1 | TRBJ2-1 | 18 | TRBV5-1 | . | CASSSGTGVAPHTDEQFF | TGCGCCAGCAGCTCCGGGACAGGGGTAGCCCCACACACGGATGAGCAGTTCTTC
TRBD1 | TRBJ2-7 | 13 | TRBV14 | . | CASRDRASYEQYF | TGTGCCAGCCGGGACAGGGCCTCCTACGAGCAGTACTTC
. | TRBJ1-5 | 15 | TRBV5-6 | . | CASARRSTSNQPQHF | TGTGCCAGCGCCCGGCGGTCTACCTCCAATCAGCCCCAGCATTTT
. | TRBJ1-3 | 15 | TRBV5-1 | . | CASSLGQGPGNTIYF | TGCGCCAGCAGCCTGGGGCAGGGGCCTGGAAACACCATATATTTT
. | TRBJ1-1 | 15 | TRBV24-1 | . | CATSDPGGGEPEAFF | TGTGCCACCAGTGATCCCGGCGGCGGGGAGCCTGAAGCTTTCTTT
. | TRBJ1-5 | 14 | TRBV6-5 | . | CASSEEVSNQPQHF | TGTGCCAGCAGCGAGGAGGTTAGCAATCAGCCCCAGCATTTT
TRBD2 | TRBJ2-2 | 18 | TRBV27 | . | CASSSTTSGGPNTGELFF | TGTGCCAGCAGTTCAACGACTAGCGGGGGGCCGAACACCGGGGAGCTGTTTTTT
TRBD1 | TRBJ1-2 | 15 | TRBV27 | once | CASSLSPGGMSGYTF | TGTGCCAGCAGTTTATCGCCAGGGGGAATGAGCGGCTACACCTTC